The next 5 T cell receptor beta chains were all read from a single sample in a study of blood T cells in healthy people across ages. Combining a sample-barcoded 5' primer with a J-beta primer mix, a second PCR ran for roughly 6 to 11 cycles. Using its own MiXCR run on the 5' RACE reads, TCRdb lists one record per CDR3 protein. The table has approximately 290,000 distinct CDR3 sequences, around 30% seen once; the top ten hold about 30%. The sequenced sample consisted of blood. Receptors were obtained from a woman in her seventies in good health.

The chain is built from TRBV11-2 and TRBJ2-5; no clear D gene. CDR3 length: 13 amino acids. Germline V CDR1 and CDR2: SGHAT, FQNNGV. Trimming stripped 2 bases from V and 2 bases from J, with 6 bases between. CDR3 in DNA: TGTGCCAGCAGCTTACACCTACAAGAGACCCAGTACTTC. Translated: CASSLHLQETQYF. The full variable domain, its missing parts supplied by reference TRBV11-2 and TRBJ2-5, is EAGVAQSPRYKIIEKRQSVAFWCNPISGHATLYWYQQILGQGPKLLIQFQNNGVVDDSQLPKDRFSAERLKGVDSTLKIQPAKLEDSAVYLCASSLHLQETQYFGPGTRLLVL.

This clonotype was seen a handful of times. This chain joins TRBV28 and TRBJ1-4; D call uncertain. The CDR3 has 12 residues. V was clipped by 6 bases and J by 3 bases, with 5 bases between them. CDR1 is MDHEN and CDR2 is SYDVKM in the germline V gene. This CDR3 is CASRVANEKLFF. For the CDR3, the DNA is TGTGCCAGCAGGGTAGCTAATGAAAAACTGTTTTTT. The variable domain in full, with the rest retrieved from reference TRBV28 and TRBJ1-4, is DVKVTQSSRYLVKRTGEKVFLECVQDMDHENMFWYRQDPGLGLRLIYFSYDVKMKEKGDIPEGYSVSREKKERFSLILESASTNQTSMYLCASRVANEKLFFGSGTQLSVL.

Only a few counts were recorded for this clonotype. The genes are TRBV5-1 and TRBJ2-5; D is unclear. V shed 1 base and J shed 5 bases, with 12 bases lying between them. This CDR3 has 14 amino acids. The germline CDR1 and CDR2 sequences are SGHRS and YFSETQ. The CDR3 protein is CASSLQPDGETQYF. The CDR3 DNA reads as TGCGCCAGCAGCTTGCAACCAGATGGCGAGACCCAGTACTTC.

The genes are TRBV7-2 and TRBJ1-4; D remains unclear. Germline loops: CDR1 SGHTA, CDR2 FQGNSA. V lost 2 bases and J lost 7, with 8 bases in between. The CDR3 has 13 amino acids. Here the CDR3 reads CASSLSDFEKLFF. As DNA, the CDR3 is TGTGCCAGCAGCTTATCGGACTTTGAAAAACTGTTTTTT.

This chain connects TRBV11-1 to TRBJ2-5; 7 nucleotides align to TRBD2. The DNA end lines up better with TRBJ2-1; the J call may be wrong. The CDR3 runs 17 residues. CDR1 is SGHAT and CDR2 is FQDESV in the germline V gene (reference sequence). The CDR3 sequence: CASSFPQVGGSINEQFF. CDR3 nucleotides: TGTGCCAGCAGCTTCCCGCAGGTGGGCGGGAGTATCAATGAGCAGTTCTTC.